The next 31 T cell receptor beta chains were all read from a single sample in a study of Ad26.COV2.S vaccination and SARS-CoV-2 variants. As to treatment: some 20 received Ad26.COV2.S at low or high dose, single or two shots; roughly five received placebo; per-sample allocation not given. Collection of the samples took place on day 63 after the first injection of vaccine or placebo. Assay used: immunoSEQ multiplex PCR; TCRdb lists only in-frame clones, some missing. The sample lists around 340,000 clones, 88% occurring once. The sequencing used peripheral blood, collected in a trial of Ad26.COV2.S vaccine versus placebo. The receptors stem from a person between 18 and 65 years old who received the Ad26.COV2.S COVID-19 vaccine or a placebo.

V and J are TRBV7-6 and TRBJ1-4; 8 positions match TRBD1. The CDR3 spans 15 residues. Losses at the gene ends were 3 bases for V and 6 bases for J; bases not matched to a gene: 6. Germline CDR1 SGHVS, CDR2 FNYEAQ. The DNA of the CDR3 is TGTGCCAGCAGCTTGACAGGGGTGAATCATGAAAAACTGTTTTTT. Translating gives CASSLTGVNHEKLFF.

The CDR3 sequence is CASSSGQAVEGYTF. In nucleotides, the CDR3 is TGCGCCAGCAGCTCCGGACAGGCTGTAGAAGGCTACACCTTC. The chain is built from TRBV5-1 and TRBJ1-2; 7 bases are a match to TRBD1. Unmatched junction bases numbered 10, after V lost 3 bases and J lost 8 bases. The V gene's germline CDR1 is SGHRS and CDR2 YFSETQ. The CDR3 runs 14 residues.

The chain uses TRBV9 and TRBJ2-7; D is unresolved. Germline CDR1 SGDLS, CDR2 YYNGEE. V was pared by 4 bases and J by 3 bases, with 14 bases between. The CDR3 has 14 residues. The CDR3, as DNA: TGTGCCAGCAGCAGCCCGGGCGCAGGCTACGAGCAGTACTTC. Its translation: CASSSPGAGYEQYF.

The rearrangement uses TRBV27 and TRBJ2-1, with 9 bases that match TRBD2. Germline lookup yields CDR1 MNHEY and CDR2 SMNVEV (reference sequence). The CDR3 spans 15 residues. The V and J ends lost 2 bases and 4 bases, in that order; junction bases with no gene match: 3. CDR3 protein: CASSLSSGRYNEQFF. In nucleotides, the CDR3 is TGTGCCAGCAGTTTAAGTAGCGGGAGATACAATGAGCAGTTCTTC.

This chain joins TRBV2 and TRBJ2-5, with D maybe TRBD2 (5 bases). This CDR3 region has 15 residues. V dropped 2 bases and J dropped 5 bases, with 15 bases sitting between them. The germline V gene encodes CDR1 SNHLY and CDR2 FYNNEI. CDR3 loop: CASSETRGGSETQYF. The DNA for the CDR3 is TGTGCCAGCAGTGAAACTAGAGGTGGATCGGAGACCCAGTACTTC.

The chain combines TRBV2 with TRBJ2-2; 8 bases line up with TRBD1. The CDR3 spans 18 residues. V was pared by 2 bases and J by 5 bases, with 13 bases of the junction left unmatched. CDR1 is SNHLY, CDR2 FYNNEI, per germline. The chain's CDR3 is CASSELFGGQGRTGELFF. The CDR3, as DNA: TGTGCCAGCAGTGAACTATTTGGAGGACAGGGTAGGACCGGGGAGCTGTTTTTT. Looking up the rest from reference TRBV2 and TRBJ2-2 gives the full variable domain: EPEVTQTPSHQVTQMGQEVILRCVPISNHLYFYWYRQILGQKVEFLVSFYNNEISEKSEIFDDQFSVERPDGSNFTLKIRSTKLEDSAMYFCASSELFGGQGRTGELFFGEGSRLTVL.

The chain has TRBV27 and TRBJ2-3, with D perhaps TRBD2 (5 bases). Germline V gives CDR1 MNHEY, CDR2 SMNVEV (reference sequence). V shed 6 bases and J shed 2 bases, with 12 bases lying between them. This CDR3 has 14 amino acids. The CDR3, as DNA: TGTGCCAGCAGACAAAGCGGAAACACAGATACGCAGTATTTT. Protein product: CASRQSGNTDTQYF.

The CDR3 bases are TGTGCCAGCAGCCCGACAGGAAACACCATATATTTT. This encodes CASSPTGNTIYF. The gene calls are TRBV12-3 or TRBV12-4 and TRBJ1-3; D unclear. The V gene lost 6 bases and the J gene lost 4 bases, with 7 bases spanning the gap. The CDR3 extends over 12 amino acids.

The V call is TRBV6-6, the J call TRBJ1-5, with no clear D. CDR3 size: 16 residues. CDR1 MNHNY and CDR2 SVGAGI come from the germline V gene (reference sequence). The V end lost 2 bases, the J end lost 1 base, and 12 bases lay between the germline ends. The CDR3 nucleotides read TGTGCCAGCAGTTACGGCAGAACAAGGAGCAATCAGCCCCAGCATTTT. Protein product: CASSYGRTRSNQPQHF.

This clone counts as medium-sized. The chain couples TRBV28 to TRBJ1-1, with D perhaps TRBD1 (6 bases). CDR3 length: 15 amino acids. V dropped 8 bases and J dropped 1 base, with 17 bases sitting between them. Germline V gene sequence: CDR1 MDHEN, CDR2 SYDVKM. The CDR3 sequence is CASQGGGRPNTEAFF. As DNA, the CDR3 is TGTGCCAGCCAAGGGGGTGGCCGACCGAACACTGAAGCTTTCTTT.

The chain joins TRBV5-4 to TRBJ2-5; 7 nucleotides agree with TRBD1. J lost 4 bases, V lost 0 bases, and 6 bases had no gene match. The germline CDR1 and CDR2 sequences are SGHNT and YYREEE (reference sequence). The CDR3 totals 15 residues. The CDR3 region is CASSLDRGRLETQYF. CDR3 sequence (DNA): TGTGCCAGCAGCTTGGACAGGGGTCGATTAGAGACCCAGTACTTC.

The V gene is TRBV7-9, the J gene TRBJ2-7; D uncertain. Trimming removed 0 bases from V and 2 bases from J, with 8 bases in between. Germline loops: CDR1 SEHNR, CDR2 FQNEAQ (reference sequence). The CDR3 contains 14 residues. CDR3 nucleotide sequence: TGTGCCAGCAGCTTAGCGGGAAAGGCCTACGAGCAGTACTTC. Its protein product is CASSLAGKAYEQYF.

As to this clone: Other DNA sequences from this sample encode an identical CDR3 as well. V and J are TRBV28 and TRBJ1-1; D is uncertain. The CDR3 covers 13 residues. Germline CDR1 reads MDHEN; CDR2 reads SYDVKM. Trimming removed 1 base from V and 0 bases from J, with 3 bases in between. The CDR3 region has the DNA TGTGCCAGCAGTTTATCTGTGAACACTGAAGCTTTCTTT. Its protein is CASSLSVNTEAFF.

V is TRBV27 and J is TRBJ2-3, with 7 bases matching TRBD1. Germline CDR1 and CDR2: MNHEY and SMNVEV (reference sequence). This CDR3 spans 22 amino acids. V shed 1 base and J 6 bases; nucleotides not matched to a gene: 28. CDR3 in amino acids: CASSLLPPANRDRDGKTDTQYF. The DNA for the CDR3 is TGTGCCAGCAGTTTATTGCCCCCCGCCAATCGAGACAGGGACGGCAAGACGGATACGCAGTATTTT.

The chain employs TRBV5-1 and TRBJ2-5; D not certain. The V end was cut by 4 bases, the J end by 2 bases, with 6 bases between. Germline V gene lookup returns CDR1 SGHRS and CDR2 YFSETQ. The CDR3 runs 12 residues. The CDR3 DNA follows: TGCGCCAGCAGCGAACCACAAGAGACCCAGTACTTC. It yields the protein CASSEPQETQYF.

The V call is TRBV5-1, the J call TRBJ2-7, with 7 bases identical to TRBD1. The J segment lost 2 bases and the V segment lost 6 bases, leaving 14 bases of the junction unmatched. CDR1 SGHRS and CDR2 YFSETQ come from the germline V gene. CDR3 size: 16 residues. CDR3 in DNA: TGCGCCAGCAACCCTATGAGTGGAGACAGGGCCTACGAGCAGTACTTC. It encodes CASNPMSGDRAYEQYF.

This chain joins TRBV19 and TRBJ1-1; D is unclear. Germline V gives CDR1 LNHDA, CDR2 SQIVND (reference sequence). Trimming cost V 5 bases and J 0 bases, with 10 bases left between them. The CDR3 loop spans 14 amino acids. In DNA, the CDR3 is TGTGCCAGTAGTTCGCGTTACTTGAACACTGAAGCTTTCTTT. Its protein product is CASSSRYLNTEAFF.

This chain links TRBV7-2 with TRBJ1-6; maybe TRBD1 (5 bases). The V gene's germline CDR1 is SGHTA and CDR2 FQGNSA. V lost 1 base to trimming and J lost 7 bases, with 20 bases between them. This CDR3 comprises 18 residues. CDR3 bases: TGTGCCAGCAGCTTAGGGGTCACTGCAGGGTACTTGAATTCACCCCTCCACTTT. It specifies CASSLGVTAGYLNSPLHF.

The rearrangement uses TRBV5-1 and TRBJ1-1, with no clear D. The CDR3 has 13 residues. CDR1 and CDR2 from the germline V gene are SGHRS and YFSETQ. Deletions cut 4 bases from V and 8 bases from J, with 15 bases between. The CDR3 loop is CASSHAPTGEAFF. DNA for the CDR3: TGCGCCAGCAGCCATGCCCCGACTGGGGAAGCTTTCTTT.

V and J are TRBV4-2 and TRBJ1-1, with D tentatively TRBD1 (6 bases). The CDR3 has 16 residues. Looked up from germline, CDR1 is LGHNA and CDR2 is YNFKEQ. Trimming pared 4 bases from V and 0 bases from J, leaving 15 bases between. CDR3 residues: CASSLQQGSVNTEAFF. CDR3 bases: TGTGCCAGCAGCCTTCAACAGGGCTCGGTGAACACTGAAGCTTTCTTT.

The chain has TRBV27 and TRBJ2-7; 13 bases map to TRBD2. The CDR3 has 16 amino acids. The germline gives CDR1 MNHEY, CDR2 SMNVEV (reference sequence). V gave up 0 bases and J gave up 3 bases; unmatched junction bases: 2. The CDR3 region has the DNA TGTGCCAGCAGTTTATCGGGGACTAGCGGGAACTACGAGCAGTACTTC. This sequence encodes CASSLSGTSGNYEQYF.

This sequence joins TRBV5-5 and TRBJ2-4, with unresolved D. CDR3 length equals 13 residues. V shed 7 bases and J shed 1 base, with 9 bases lying between them. Germline values: CDR1 SGHKS, CDR2 YYEKEE (reference sequence). CDR3 sequence (DNA): TGTGCCAGCTTCTATAAGGCCAAAAACATTCAGTACTTC. Translated: CASFYKAKNIQYF. Using reference TRBV5-5 and TRBJ2-4 for the parts outside the CDR3, the full variable domain is DAGVTQSPTHLIKTRGQQVTLRCSPISGHKSVSWYQQVLGQGPQFIFQYYEKEERGRGNFPDRFSARQFPNYSSELNVNALLLGDSALYLCASFYKAKNIQYFGAGTRLSVL.

The sample holds one count of this clone. The gene calls are TRBV7-9 and TRBJ2-5; D call uncertain. The V gene lost 1 base and the J gene lost 5 bases, with 17 bases spanning the gap. There are 16 residues in the CDR3. Germline CDR1 and CDR2: SEHNR and FQNEAQ (reference sequence). CDR3 DNA sequence: TGTGCCAGCAGCTTAGACGACGTTCCTCTCGGGGAGACCCAGTACTTC. This translates into CASSLDDVPLGETQYF.

The rearrangement links TRBV3-1 (or the pseudogene TRBV3-2) to TRBJ1-2, with 8 bases fitting TRBD1. V shed 2 bases and J 2 bases; nucleotides not matched to a gene: 1. Germline loops: CDR1 LGHDT, CDR2 YNNKEL (reference sequence). The CDR3 contains 14 residues. CDR3 sequence (DNA): TGTGCCAGCAGCCAAAGGACAGGGAACTATGGCTACACCTTC. This sequence encodes CASSQRTGNYGYTF.

The chain uses TRBV6-5 and TRBJ1-5, with 8 nucleotides matching TRBD1. Per germline, CDR1 MNHEY and CDR2 SVGAGI. The junction had 8 bases not matched to a gene; V was cut back by 9 bases and J by 7 bases. The CDR3 totals 13 residues. The CDR3 nucleotides are TGTGCCAGTGCACAGGGGGGAGGACAGCCCCAGCATTTT. This codes for CASAQGGGQPQHF.

This clone was seen a handful of times. The chain combines TRBV28 with TRBJ2-3; the match to TRBD2 covers 11 bases. Germline trimming cut 6 bases from V and 6 bases from J; bases unmatched to any gene: 11. Germline CDR1 MDHEN, CDR2 SYDVKM. CDR3 length: 16 amino acids. The CDR3: CASSHYTSGSRDTQYF. The CDR3 bases are TGTGCCAGCAGCCACTACACTAGCGGGAGTAGGGATACGCAGTATTTT.

This chain uses TRBV12-3 or TRBV12-4 with TRBJ2-1, with D unresolved. The length of the CDR3 is 12 residues. Deletions cut 6 bases from V and 4 bases from J, with 7 bases between. The chain's CDR3 is CASSRNYNEQFF. The CDR3 bases are TGTGCCAGCAGCAGAAATTACAATGAGCAGTTCTTC.

This clone was observed once. The V call is TRBV19, the J call TRBJ1-2; the D is unclear. Between the trimmed V and J ends, which lost 5 bases and 0 bases, there was a span of 13 bases. This CDR3 is built from 15 residues. Germline V lookup: CDR1 LNHDA, CDR2 SQIVND (reference sequence). CDR3: CASSPKGAANYGYTF. The CDR3 coding sequence is TGTGCCAGTAGTCCCAAGGGCGCTGCTAACTATGGCTACACCTTC.

V usage is TRBV2 and J usage is TRBJ2-5; D may be TRBD2 (5 bases). The germline V gene has CDR1 SNHLY and CDR2 FYNNEI. The CDR3 totals 12 residues. The V end was cut by 7 bases, the J end by 0 bases, with 6 bases between. The CDR3 nucleotides are TGTGCCAGCAAGGAGGACCAAGAGACCCAGTACTTC. It is translated as CASKEDQETQYF.

The gene calls are TRBV6-5 and TRBJ2-7, with D possibly TRBD1 on 6 matching bases. The V end was cut by 6 bases, the J end by 0 bases, with 12 bases between. From germline, CDR1 is MNHEY and CDR2 SVGAGI. The CDR3 has 14 amino acids. Written as DNA, the CDR3 is TGTGCCAGCAGCGCCGAAGGGGGCTCCTACGAGCAGTACTTC. Amino acids: CASSAEGGSYEQYF.

The gene calls are TRBV18 and TRBJ2-3; tentatively, D is TRBD1 (7 bases). The length of the CDR3 is 14 residues. Trimming left V 6 bases short and J 4 bases short, with 14 bases between. Germline V gene sequence: CDR1 KGHSH, CDR2 LQKENI. The CDR3 spells CASSSPGGPDTQYF. The CDR3 DNA is TGTGCCAGCTCCTCACCAGGGGGGCCAGATACGCAGTATTTT.